This TCR beta chain was captured in a study of cytomegalovirus exposure and HLA in healthy donors. The study, taken as a whole, reports: Previous analysis showed most TCR beta V segments were productive about 90% or about 30% of the time.

The V segment lost 6 bases and the J segment 4 bases; nucleotides outside the gene matches: 10. From germline, CDR1 is SEHNR and CDR2 FQNEAQ (reference sequence). CDR3 length equals 17 residues. As regards this clone: Its target is not known.

It was with 60 Vbeta and 13 Jbeta primers that the PCR ran. The protocol was immunoSEQ multiplex PCR, while the TCRdb copy is restricted to in-frame clones and leaves out a portion. There are more than 95,000 clones in the sample, with approximately 2.6% held by the top ten. The material sequenced was PBMCs. The gene calls are TRBV7-9 and TRBJ2-5, with TRBD2 identical over 14 bases. This clonotype was obtained from a man younger than 45 in good health and CMV-seronegative. The CDR3 DNA sequence: TGTGCCAGCAGTTCGGGACTAGCGGGAGAGGCCCCAGAGACCCAGTACTTC. It specifies CASSSGLAGEAPETQYF.